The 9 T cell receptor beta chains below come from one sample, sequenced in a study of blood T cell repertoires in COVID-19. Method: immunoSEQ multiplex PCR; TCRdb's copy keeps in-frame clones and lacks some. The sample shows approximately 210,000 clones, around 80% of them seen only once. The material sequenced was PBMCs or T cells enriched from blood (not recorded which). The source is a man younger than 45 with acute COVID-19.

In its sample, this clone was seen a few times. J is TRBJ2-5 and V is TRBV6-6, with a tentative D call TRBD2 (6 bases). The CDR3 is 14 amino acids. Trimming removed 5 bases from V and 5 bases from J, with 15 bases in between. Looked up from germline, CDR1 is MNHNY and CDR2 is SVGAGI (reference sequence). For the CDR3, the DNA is TGTGCCAGCAGTCTGTTCACGGGGGTCGAGACCCAGTACTTC. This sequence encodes CASSLFTGVETQYF.

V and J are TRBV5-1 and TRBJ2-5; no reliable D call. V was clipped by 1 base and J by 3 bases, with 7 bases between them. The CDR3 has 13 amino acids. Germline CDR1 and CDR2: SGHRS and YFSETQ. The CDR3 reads CASSLNVEETQYF. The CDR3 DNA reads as TGCGCCAGCAGCTTGAACGTAGAAGAGACCCAGTACTTC.

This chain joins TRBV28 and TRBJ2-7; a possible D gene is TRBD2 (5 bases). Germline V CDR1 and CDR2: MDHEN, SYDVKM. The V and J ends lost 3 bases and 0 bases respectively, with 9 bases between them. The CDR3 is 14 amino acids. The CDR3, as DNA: TGTGCCAGCAGTTTTCCGGGAATCTCCTACGAGCAGTACTTC. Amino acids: CASSFPGISYEQYF.

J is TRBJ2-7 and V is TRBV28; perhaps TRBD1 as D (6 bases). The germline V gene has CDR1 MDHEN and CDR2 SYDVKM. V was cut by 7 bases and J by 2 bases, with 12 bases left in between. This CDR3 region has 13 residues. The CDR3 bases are TGTGCCAGCATCATGGGGACAACCTACGAGCAGTACTTC. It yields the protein CASIMGTTYEQYF.

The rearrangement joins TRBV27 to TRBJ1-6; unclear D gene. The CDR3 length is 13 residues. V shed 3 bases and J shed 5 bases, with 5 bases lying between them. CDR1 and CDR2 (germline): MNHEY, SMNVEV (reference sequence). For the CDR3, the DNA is TGTGCCAGCAGTTTTCAGGATAATTCACCCCTCCACTTT. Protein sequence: CASSFQDNSPLHF.

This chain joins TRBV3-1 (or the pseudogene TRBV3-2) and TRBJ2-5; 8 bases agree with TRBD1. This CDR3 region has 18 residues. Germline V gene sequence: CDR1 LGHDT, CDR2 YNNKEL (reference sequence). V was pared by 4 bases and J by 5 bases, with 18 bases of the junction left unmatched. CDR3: CASSRGQGGRVGTETQYF. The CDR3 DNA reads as TGTGCCAGCAGCCGCGGACAGGGAGGTCGAGTCGGCACTGAGACCCAGTACTTC.

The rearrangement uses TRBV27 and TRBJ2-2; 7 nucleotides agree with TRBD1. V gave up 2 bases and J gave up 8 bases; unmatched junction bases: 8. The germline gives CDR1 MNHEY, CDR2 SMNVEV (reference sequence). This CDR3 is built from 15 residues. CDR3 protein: CASSLTDRVAGELFF. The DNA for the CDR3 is TGTGCCAGCAGTTTAACCGACAGGGTGGCGGGGGAGCTGTTTTTT.

CDR3: CASRALVNTEAFF. The CDR3 bases are TGTGCCAGCAGGGCCCTGGTGAACACTGAAGCTTTCTTT. The chain recombines TRBV2 with TRBJ1-1; D not certain. V lost 6 bases and J lost 0, with 8 bases in between. CDR3 length equals 13 residues. The germline V gene has CDR1 SNHLY and CDR2 FYNNEI.

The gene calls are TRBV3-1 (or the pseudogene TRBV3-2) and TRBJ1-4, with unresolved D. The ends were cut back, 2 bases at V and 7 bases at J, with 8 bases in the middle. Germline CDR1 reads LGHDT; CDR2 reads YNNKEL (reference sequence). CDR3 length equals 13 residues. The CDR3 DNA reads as TGTGCCAGCAGCCAATATCGCGTTGAAAAACTGTTTTTT. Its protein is CASSQYRVEKLFF.